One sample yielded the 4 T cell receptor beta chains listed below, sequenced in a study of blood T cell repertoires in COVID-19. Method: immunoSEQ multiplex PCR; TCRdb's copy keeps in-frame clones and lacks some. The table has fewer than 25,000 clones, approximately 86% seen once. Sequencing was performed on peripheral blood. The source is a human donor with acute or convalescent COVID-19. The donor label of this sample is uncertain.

The CDR3 nucleotides are TGTGCCAGCAGCTTAGGGTCAGGGTCCTACAATGAGCAGTTCTTC. The encoded protein is CASSLGSGSYNEQFF. V usage is TRBV7-2 and J usage is TRBJ2-1; D perhaps matches TRBD1 (5 bases). CDR1 is SGHTA and CDR2 is FQGNSA in the germline V gene. V lost 1 base and J lost 1, with 8 bases in between. This CDR3 spans 15 amino acids. Filled out from reference TRBV7-2 and TRBJ2-1, the complete variable domain reads GAGVSQSPSNKVTEKGKDVELRCDPISGHTALYWYRQSLGQGLEFLIYFQGNSAPDKSGLPSDRFSAERTGGSVSTLTIQRTQQEDSAVYLCASSLGSGSYNEQFFGPGTRLTVL.

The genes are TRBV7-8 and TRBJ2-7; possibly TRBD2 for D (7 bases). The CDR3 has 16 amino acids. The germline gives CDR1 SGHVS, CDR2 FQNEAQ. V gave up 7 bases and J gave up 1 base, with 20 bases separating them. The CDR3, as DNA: TGTGCCAGCACCAAGGTGGGGGGGGCAGGATCCTACGAGCAGTACTTC. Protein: CASTKVGGAGSYEQYF.

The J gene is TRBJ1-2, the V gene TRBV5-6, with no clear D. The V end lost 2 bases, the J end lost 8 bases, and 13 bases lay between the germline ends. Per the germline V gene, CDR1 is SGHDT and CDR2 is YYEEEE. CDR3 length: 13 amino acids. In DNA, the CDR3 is TGTGCCAGCAGCTTTTGGAGTAGAGAAGGCTACACCTTC. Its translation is CASSFWSREGYTF.

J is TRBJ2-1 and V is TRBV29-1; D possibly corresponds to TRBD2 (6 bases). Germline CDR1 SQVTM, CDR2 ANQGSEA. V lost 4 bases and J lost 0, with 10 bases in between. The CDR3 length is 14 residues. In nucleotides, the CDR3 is TGCAGCGTTGGCGGGGTTAGCTCCTACAATGAGCAGTTCTTC. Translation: CSVGGVSSYNEQFF.